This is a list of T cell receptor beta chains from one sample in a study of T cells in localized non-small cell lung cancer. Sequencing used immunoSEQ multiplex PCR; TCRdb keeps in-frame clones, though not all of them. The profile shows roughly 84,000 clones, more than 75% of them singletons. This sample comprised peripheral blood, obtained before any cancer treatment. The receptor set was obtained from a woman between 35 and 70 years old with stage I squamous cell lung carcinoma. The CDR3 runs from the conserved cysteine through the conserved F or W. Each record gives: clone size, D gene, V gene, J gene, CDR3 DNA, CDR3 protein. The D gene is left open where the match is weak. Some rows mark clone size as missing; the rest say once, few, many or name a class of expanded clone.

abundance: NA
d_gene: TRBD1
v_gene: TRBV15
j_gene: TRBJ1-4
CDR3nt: TGTGCCACCAGCAGAGACAGGGGGACTAATGAAAAACTGTTTTTT
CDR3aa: CATSRDRGTNEKLFF

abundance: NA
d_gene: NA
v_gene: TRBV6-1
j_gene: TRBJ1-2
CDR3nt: TGTGCCAGCAGTGATAGTGGCTGGGGGGACTATGGCTACACCTTC
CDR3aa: CASSDSGWGDYGYTF

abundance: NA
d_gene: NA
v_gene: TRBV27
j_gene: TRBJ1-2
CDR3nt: TGTGCCAGCAGGTTCTCGGGTGGTGGCTACACCTTC
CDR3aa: CASRFSGGGYTF

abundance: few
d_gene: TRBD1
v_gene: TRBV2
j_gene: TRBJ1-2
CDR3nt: TGTGCCAGCAGCCTACAGGGGCAACGGCTTAATGGCTACACCTTC
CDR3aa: CASSLQGQRLNGYTF

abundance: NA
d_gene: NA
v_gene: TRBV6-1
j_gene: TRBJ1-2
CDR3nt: TGTGCCGGGGAAGGGGGACAACCTTACTATGGCTACACCTTC
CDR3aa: CAGEGGQPYYGYTF

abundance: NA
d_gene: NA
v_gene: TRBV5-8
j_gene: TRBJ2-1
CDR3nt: TGTGCCAGCACCGACCTGGGCAGCTGGATTACCAATGAGCAGTTCTTC
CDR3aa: CASTDLGSWITNEQFF

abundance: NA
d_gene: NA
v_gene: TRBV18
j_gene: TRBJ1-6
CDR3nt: TGTGCCAGCTCACCAGGGGGCGGGTCACTACCCCTCCACTTT
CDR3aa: CASSPGGGSLPLHF

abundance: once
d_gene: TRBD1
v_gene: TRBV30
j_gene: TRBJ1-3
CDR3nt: TGTGCCTGGAGGAGACAGGGTAGCTCTGGAAACACCATATATTTT
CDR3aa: CAWRRQGSSGNTIYF

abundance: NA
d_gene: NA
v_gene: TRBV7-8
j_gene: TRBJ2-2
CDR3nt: TGTGCCAGCAGCTTAGGGGGGAACACCGGGGAGCTGTTTTTT
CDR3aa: CASSLGGNTGELFF

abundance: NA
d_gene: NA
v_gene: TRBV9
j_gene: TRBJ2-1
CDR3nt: TGTGCCAGCAGCGTACCGGGACGGGACAATGAGCAGTTCTTC
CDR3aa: CASSVPGRDNEQFF

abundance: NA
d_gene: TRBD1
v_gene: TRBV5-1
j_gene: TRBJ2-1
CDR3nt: TGCGCCAGCAGCTTGGGGGACAGGGACAATGAGCAGTTCTTC
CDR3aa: CASSLGDRDNEQFF

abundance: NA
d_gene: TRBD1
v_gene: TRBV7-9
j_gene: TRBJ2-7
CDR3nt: TGTGCCAGCAGTACTAGACAGGGGGGCGAGCAGTACTTC
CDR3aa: CASSTRQGGEQYF

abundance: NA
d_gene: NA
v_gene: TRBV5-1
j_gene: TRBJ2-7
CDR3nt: TGCGCCAGCAGCTTGGACCCGCCCTACGAGCAGTACTTC
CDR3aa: CASSLDPPYEQYF

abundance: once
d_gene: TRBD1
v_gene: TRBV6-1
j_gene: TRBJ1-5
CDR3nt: TGTGCCAGCGCCCGGACAGGGTCCTTGCAGCCCCAGCATTTT
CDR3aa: CASARTGSLQPQHF

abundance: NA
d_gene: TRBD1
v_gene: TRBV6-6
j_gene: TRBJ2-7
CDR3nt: TGTGCCAGCAGGTCTTCTACAGGGGGCGCCTCCTACGAGCAGTACTTC
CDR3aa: CASRSSTGGASYEQYF

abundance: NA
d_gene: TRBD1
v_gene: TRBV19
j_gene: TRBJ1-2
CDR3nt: TGTGCCAGTAGTCCCACGACAGGGGGCTATGGCTACACCTTC
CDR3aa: CASSPTTGGYGYTF

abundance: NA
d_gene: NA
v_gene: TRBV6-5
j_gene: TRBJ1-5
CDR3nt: TGTGCCAGCAGACTCGGACGAAATCAGCCCCAGCATTTT
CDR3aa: CASRLGRNQPQHF

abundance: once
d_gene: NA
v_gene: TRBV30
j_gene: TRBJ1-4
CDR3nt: TGTGCCTGGAGTGTACTGTGGGGTGTGGATTCTAATGAAAAACTGTTTTTT
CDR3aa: CAWSVLWGVDSNEKLFF

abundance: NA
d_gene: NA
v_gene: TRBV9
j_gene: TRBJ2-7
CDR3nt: TGTGCCAGCAGCGTAGAGGCGGGACCCCCGCTAGTGGAGCAGTACTTC
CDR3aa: CASSVEAGPPLVEQYF

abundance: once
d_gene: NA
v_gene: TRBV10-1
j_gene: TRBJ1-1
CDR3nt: TGCGCCAGCTCCCGGCGGGGTATGAACACTGAAGCTTTCTTT
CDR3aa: CASSRRGMNTEAFF

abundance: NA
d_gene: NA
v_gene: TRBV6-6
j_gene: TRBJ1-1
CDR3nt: TGTGCCAGCAGTTCCCCTTTGAACACTGAAGCTTTCTTT
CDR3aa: CASSSPLNTEAFF

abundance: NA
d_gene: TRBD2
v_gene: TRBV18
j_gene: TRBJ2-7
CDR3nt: TGTGCCAGCTCACCACAGAGGGGAGGGGAGCAGTACTTC
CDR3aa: CASSPQRGGEQYF

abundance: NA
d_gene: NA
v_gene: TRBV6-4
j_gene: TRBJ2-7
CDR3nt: TGTGCCAGCAGTTACTCAGTCAGGTACTACGAGCAGTACTTC
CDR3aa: CASSYSVRYYEQYF

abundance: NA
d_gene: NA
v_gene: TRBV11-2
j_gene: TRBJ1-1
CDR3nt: TGTGCCAGCAGCTCCGGGACAAACATGAACACTGAAGCTTTCTTT
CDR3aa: CASSSGTNMNTEAFF

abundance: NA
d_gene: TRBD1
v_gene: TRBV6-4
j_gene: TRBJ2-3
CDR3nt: TGTGCCAGCAGTGCTGGGACAGGGGGCTGGGCAGATACGCAGTATTTT
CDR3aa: CASSAGTGGWADTQYF

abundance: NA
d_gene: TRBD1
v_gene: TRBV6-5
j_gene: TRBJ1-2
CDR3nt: TGTGCCAGCAGCCCCCCCCAGGGGGAGTACACCTTC
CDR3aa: CASSPPQGEYTF

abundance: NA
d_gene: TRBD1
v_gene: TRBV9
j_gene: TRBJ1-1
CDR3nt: TGTGCCAGCAGCCCTGGGACAGGGATTTCTATGAACACTGAAGCTTTCTTT
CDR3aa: CASSPGTGISMNTEAFF

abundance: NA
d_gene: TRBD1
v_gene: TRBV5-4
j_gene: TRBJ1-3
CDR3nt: TGTGCCAGCAGCCAGACAGGGCTAAACTCTGGAAACACCATATATTTT
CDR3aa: CASSQTGLNSGNTIYF

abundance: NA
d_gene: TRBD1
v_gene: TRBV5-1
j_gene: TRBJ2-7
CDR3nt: TGCGCCAGCAGCTGGACCGGGACAGGGGGCTACGAGCAGTACTTC
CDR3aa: CASSWTGTGGYEQYF

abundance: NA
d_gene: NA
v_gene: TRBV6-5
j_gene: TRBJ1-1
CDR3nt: TGTGCCAGCAGTAACATAGTAACTCTCTATCGAGCTTTCTTT
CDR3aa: CASSNIVTLYRAFF

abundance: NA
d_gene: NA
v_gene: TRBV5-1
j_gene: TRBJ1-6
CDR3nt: TGCGCCAGCAGCTTGGAGGCAGGGAATTCACCCCTCCACTTT
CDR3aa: CASSLEAGNSPLHF

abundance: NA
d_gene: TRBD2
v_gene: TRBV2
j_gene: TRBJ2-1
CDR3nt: TGTGCCAGCAGTGAGGCTAGCGGGGGGGACAATGAGCAGTTCTTC
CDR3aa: CASSEASGGDNEQFF

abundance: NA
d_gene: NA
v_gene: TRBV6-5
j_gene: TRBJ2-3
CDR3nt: TGTGCCAGCAGGGAGGACCCAACGAGCACAGATACGCAGTATTTT
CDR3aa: CASREDPTSTDTQYF

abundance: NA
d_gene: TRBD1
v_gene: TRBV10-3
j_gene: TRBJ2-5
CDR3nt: TGTGCCATCAGTGGGGCCACAGGGGGCTTGGAGACCCAGTACTTC
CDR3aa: CAISGATGGLETQYF

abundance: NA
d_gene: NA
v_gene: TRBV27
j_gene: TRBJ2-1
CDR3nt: TGTGCCAGCAGTTTATCGCGGAACAATGAGCAGTTCTTC
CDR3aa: CASSLSRNNEQFF

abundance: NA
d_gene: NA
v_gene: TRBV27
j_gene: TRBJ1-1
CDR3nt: TGTGCCAGCAGCCATGGGGAGAACACTGAAGCTTTCTTT
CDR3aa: CASSHGENTEAFF

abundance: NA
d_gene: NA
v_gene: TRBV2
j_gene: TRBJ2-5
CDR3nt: TGTGCCAGCAGCCAACAGGACTCCATGTACTTC
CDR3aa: CASSQQDSMYF

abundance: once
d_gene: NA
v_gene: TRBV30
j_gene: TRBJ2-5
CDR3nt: TGTGCCTGGACCCTAAGAGAGACCCAGTACTTC
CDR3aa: CAWTLRETQYF

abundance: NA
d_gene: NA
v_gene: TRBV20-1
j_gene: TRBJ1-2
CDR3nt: TGCAGTGCTAGAGAGGGGGAGCGGTTCCACTTC
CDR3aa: CSAREGERFHF

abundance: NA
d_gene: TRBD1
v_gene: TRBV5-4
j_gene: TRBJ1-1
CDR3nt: TGTGCCAGCAGCTTGGACTCCAGGGGGCGAGATACTGAAGCTTTCTTT
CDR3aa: CASSLDSRGRDTEAFF

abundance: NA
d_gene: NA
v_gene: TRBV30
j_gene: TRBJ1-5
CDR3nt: TGTGCCTGGAGTGTAGGGGATCAGCCCCAGCATTTT
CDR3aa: CAWSVGDQPQHF

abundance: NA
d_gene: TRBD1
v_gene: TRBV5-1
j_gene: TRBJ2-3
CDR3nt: TGCGCCAGCAGCCCTTGGGACAGGGTGGCAGATACGCAGTATTTT
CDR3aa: CASSPWDRVADTQYF

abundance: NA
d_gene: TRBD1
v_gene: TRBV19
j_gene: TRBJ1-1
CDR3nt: TGTGCCAGTATTTTAAGACAGGGAGTATCAGACACTGAAGCTTTCTTT
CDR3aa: CASILRQGVSDTEAFF

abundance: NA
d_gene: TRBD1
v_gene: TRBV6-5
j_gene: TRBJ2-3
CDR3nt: TGTGCCAGCAGTTACCCGAGGACAGGCGTCAGGGATACGCAGTATTTT
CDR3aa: CASSYPRTGVRDTQYF

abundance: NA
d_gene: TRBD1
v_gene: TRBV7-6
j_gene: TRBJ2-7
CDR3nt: TGTGCCAGCAGCTTAGAACAGGGGGTTACCTACGAGCAGTACTTC
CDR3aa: CASSLEQGVTYEQYF

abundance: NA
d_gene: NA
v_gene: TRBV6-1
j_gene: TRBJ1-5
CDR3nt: TGTGCCAGCCTGTTTCGGGACATATTCCCTCAGCCCCAGCATTTT
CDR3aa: CASLFRDIFPQPQHF

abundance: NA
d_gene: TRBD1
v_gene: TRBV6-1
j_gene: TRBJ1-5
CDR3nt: TGTGCCAGCAGTACTTCAGGGGGCTATCAGCCCCAGCATTTT
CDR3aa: CASSTSGGYQPQHF

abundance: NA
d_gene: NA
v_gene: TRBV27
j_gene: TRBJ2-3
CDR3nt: TGTGCCAGCAGTTTATCCCCGGGGTTGGGGACAGATACGCAGTATTTT
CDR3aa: CASSLSPGLGTDTQYF

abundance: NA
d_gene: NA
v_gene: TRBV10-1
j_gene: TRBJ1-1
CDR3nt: TGCGCCAGCAGTGAGAACCCCAGGGTTGGCACTGAAGCTTTCTTT
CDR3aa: CASSENPRVGTEAFF

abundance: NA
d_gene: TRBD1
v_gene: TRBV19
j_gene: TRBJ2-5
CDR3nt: TGTGCCAGTAGTGACAGGGGGGGAGAGACCCAGTACTTC
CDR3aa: CASSDRGGETQYF